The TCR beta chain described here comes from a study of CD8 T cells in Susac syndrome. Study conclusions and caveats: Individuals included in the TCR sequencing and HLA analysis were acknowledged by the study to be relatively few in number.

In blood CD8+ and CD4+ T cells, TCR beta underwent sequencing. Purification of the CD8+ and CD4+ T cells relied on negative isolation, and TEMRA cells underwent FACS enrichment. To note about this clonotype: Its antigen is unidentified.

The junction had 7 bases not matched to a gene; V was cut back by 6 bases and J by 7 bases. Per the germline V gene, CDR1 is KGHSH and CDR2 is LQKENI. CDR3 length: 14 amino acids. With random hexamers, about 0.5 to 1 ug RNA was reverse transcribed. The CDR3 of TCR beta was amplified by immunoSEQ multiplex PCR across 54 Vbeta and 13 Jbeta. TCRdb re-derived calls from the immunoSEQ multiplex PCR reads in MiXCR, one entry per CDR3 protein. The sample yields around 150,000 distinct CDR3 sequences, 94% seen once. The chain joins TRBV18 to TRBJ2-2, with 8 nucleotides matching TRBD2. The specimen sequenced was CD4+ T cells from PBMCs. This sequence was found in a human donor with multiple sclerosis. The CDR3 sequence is CASSLAGFDGELFF. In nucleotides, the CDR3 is TGTGCCAGCTCTTTAGCGGGATTCGACGGGGAGCTGTTTTTT.